This T cell receptor beta chain was captured in a study of T cell repertoires in cytomegalovirus infection. At the level of the study: As its CMV epitopes, the study selected recently identified HLA-C-restricted and well-studied HLA-B-restricted targets. Public signatures in TCR beta pointed to CMV infection and matching HLA type.

MiXCR was run by TCRdb on the reads, yielding one entry per CDR3 protein. The sample has about 480,000 distinct CDR3 sequences, roughly a third seen once. The sample holds a few counts of this clonotype. Its target is unknown. Study conclusions and caveats: HLA-C-restricted CMV-specific TCR beta clonotypes prevailed in the ex vivo response.

V was shortened by 1 base and J by 5 bases, with 16 bases between the two germline ends. This CDR3 is built from 16 residues. Germline values: CDR1 SGHAT, CDR2 FQNNGV. The specimen was cultured PBMCs, collected from culture after CMV antigen stimulation. The chain uses TRBV11-2 and TRBJ2-3; no reliable D call. The sequence was collected from a human donor in good health (CMV status not recorded). Some clones in this sample may be carry-over from other donors' samples. In nucleotides, the CDR3 is TGTGCCAGCAGCTTAGTTCCGGGCCCCGTCGGAGATACGCAGTATTTT. This gives the protein CASSLVPGPVGDTQYF.